This TCR beta chain comes out of a study of cytomegalovirus exposure and HLA in healthy donors. Both 60 Vbeta primers and 13 Jbeta primers went into the PCR. Assay: immunoSEQ multiplex PCR; the TCRdb copy retains only in-frame clones and omits some. This sample has roughly 260,000 clones; approximately 85% occur once, and the top ten carry about 2%. V was clipped by 5 bases and J by 5 bases, with 15 bases between them. Per germline, CDR1 LNHDA and CDR2 SQIVND (reference sequence). The CDR3 runs to 15 residues. The receptor was derived from a woman aged 40 to 50 in good health and CMV-seropositive. Specimen: PBMCs. V usage is TRBV19 and J usage is TRBJ1-4; D is ambiguous. As DNA, the CDR3 is TGTGCCAGTAGTCCCCGGTCCACGGGGAATGAAAAACTGTTTTTT. Protein: CASSPRSTGNEKLFF.